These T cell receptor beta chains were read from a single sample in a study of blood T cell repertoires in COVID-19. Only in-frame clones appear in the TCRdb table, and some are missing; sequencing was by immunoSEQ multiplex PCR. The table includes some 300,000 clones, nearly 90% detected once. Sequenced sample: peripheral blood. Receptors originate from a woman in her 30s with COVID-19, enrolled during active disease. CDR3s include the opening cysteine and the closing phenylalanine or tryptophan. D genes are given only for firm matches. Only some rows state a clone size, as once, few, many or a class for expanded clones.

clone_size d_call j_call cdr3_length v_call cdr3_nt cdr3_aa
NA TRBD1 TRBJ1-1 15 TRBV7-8 TGTGCCAGCCGGGGACAGGGGACGGTGAACACTGAAGCTTTCTTT CASRGQGTVNTEAFF
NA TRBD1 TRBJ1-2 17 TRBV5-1 TGCGCCAGCAGCTTGAACCCAAGGACAGGGGAATCCTATGGCTACACCTTC CASSLNPRTGESYGYTF
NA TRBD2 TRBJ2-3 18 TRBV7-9 TGTGCCAGCACCTATGTTCGGGGGACTAGCGGGGGTTCAGATACGCAGTATTTT CASTYVRGTSGGSDTQYF
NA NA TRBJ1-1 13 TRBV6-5 TGTGCCAGCAGAGCTCAGGGGTTCGGTGAAGCTTTCTTT CASRAQGFGEAFF
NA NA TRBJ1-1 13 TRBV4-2 TGTGCCAGCAGCCAAGACAGAAACACTGAAGCTTTCTTT CASSQDRNTEAFF
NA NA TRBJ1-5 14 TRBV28 TGTGCCAGCAGAGGGGAGGTATTGAATCAGCCCCAGCATTTT CASRGEVLNQPQHF
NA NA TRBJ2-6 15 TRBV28 TGTGCCAGCAGAAAACAGAGCTCTGGGGCCAACGTCCTGACTTTC CASRKQSSGANVLTF
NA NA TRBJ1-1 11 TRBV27 TGTGCCAGCAGTTTGGGAGCTGAAGCTTTCTTT CASSLGAEAFF
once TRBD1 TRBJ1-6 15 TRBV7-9 TGTGCCAGCAGCCCTCTCGACAGGGATAATTCACCCCTCCACTTT CASSPLDRDNSPLHF
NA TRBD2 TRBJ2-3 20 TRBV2 TGTGCCAGCAGTGATCCGGGGGGGCCTGTCGTGGTCATGAGTCTGGATACGCAGTATTTT CASSDPGGPVVVMSLDTQYF
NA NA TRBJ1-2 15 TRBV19 TGTGCCACCGCCACTGTGGAGTCGTATAACTATGGCTACACCTTC CATATVESYNYGYTF
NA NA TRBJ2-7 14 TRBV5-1 TGCGCCAGCAGTTCGATAGAGTTTTCCTACGAGCAGTACTTC CASSSIEFSYEQYF
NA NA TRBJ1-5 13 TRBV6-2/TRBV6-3 TGTGCCAGCAGTTACCAACAACATCAGCCCCAGCATTTT CASSYQQHQPQHF
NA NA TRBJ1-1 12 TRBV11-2 TGTGCCAGCAGCCATCCGGGAGATCGGGCTTTCTTT CASSHPGDRAFF
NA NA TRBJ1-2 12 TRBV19 TGTGCCAGTAGTATAGAAGGGGCCGGCTACACCTTC CASSIEGAGYTF
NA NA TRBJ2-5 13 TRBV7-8 TGTGCCAGCAGCTCGAGTTCAGGGGAGACCCAGTACTTC CASSSSSGETQYF
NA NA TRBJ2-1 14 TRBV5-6 TGTGCCAGCAGCATGGGACTTGGGTACAATGAGCAGTTCTTC CASSMGLGYNEQFF
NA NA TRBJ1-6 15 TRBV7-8 TGTGCCAGCAGCACCCGGACAGAGTATAATTCACCCCTCCACTTT CASSTRTEYNSPLHF
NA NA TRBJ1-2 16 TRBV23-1 TGCGCCAGCAGTCCAAAGGGGCCAGGACCAGGCTATGGCTACACCTTC CASSPKGPGPGYGYTF
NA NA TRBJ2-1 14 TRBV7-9 TGTGCCAGCAGCGGGTTACGGGATCTGCATGAGCAGTTCTTC CASSGLRDLHEQFF
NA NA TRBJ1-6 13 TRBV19 TGTGCCAGTAGTCAGGCCTATAATTCACCCCTCCACTTT CASSQAYNSPLHF
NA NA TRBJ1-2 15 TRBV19 TGTGCCAGTAGTAATAGTCAGCGCCTCTCCTATGGCTACACCTTC CASSNSQRLSYGYTF
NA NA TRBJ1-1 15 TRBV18 TGTGCCAGCTCACCGCGTTTGGGGGCAGACACTGAAGCTTTCTTT CASSPRLGADTEAFF
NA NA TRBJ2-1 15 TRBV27 TGTGCCAGCAGTTTTAGAGTCAACTCCTACAATGAGCAGTTCTTC CASSFRVNSYNEQFF
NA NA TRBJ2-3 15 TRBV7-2 TGTGCCAGCTCCAACTCCGGAGGCGGGTTAGATACGCAGTATTTT CASSNSGGGLDTQYF
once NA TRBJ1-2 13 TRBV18 TGTGCCAGCTCACCGGAACAGTGGACAGTCGACACCTTC CASSPEQWTVDTF
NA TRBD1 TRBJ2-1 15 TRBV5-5 TGTGCCAGCAGCTCAAACACCGGGACAGGGTTTGAGCAGTTCTTC CASSSNTGTGFEQFF
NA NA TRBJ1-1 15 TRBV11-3 TGTGCCAGCAGCCCCGACAGGTTATCTGGCACTGAAGCTTTCTTT CASSPDRLSGTEAFF
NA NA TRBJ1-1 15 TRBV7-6 TGTGCCAGCAGCTTCGACAGGATGCGAGACACTGAAGCTTTCTTT CASSFDRMRDTEAFF
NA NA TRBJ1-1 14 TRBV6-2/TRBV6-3 TGTGCCAGCAGTTTCAGGGCCGGTGGGGCTGAAGCTTTCTTT CASSFRAGGAEAFF
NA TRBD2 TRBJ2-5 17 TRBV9 TGTGCCAGCAGCGCAAGCTACTTAGCGGGGGGACAAGAGAGCCAGTACTTC CASSASYLAGGQESQYF
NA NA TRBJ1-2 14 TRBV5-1 TGCGCCAGCAGCCCTGACCACAACGGGGGTGGCTACACCTTC CASSPDHNGGGYTF
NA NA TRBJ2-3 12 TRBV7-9 TGTGCCAGCAGCTTCACGAGAGATACGCAGTATTTT CASSFTRDTQYF
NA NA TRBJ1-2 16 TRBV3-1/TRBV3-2 TGTGCCAGCAGCCAACGCTCCCCTAGGGGCAACTATGGCTACACCTTC CASSQRSPRGNYGYTF
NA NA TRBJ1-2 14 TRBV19 TGTGCCAGTAGTATAAACAGGGATGTGTATGGCTACACCTTC CASSINRDVYGYTF
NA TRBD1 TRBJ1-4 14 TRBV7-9 TGTGCCAGCAGCCAACAGGGGGCAGGTGAAAAACTGTTTTTT CASSQQGAGEKLFF
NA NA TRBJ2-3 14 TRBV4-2 TGTGCCAGCAGCGAGGCGGGTTTCACAGATACGCAGTATTTT CASSEAGFTDTQYF
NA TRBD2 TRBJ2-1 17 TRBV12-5 TGTGCTAGTGGTTTGCTAGGACTAGCGGGGGGTTCTAATGAGCAGTTCTTC CASGLLGLAGGSNEQFF
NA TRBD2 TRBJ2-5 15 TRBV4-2 TGTGCCAGCAGCCAAGAGAGCGGGGGCGGGGAGACCCAGTACTTC CASSQESGGGETQYF
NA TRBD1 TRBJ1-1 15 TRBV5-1 TGCGCCAGCAGCTTTCGACCGGGACAGGGGGGACAAGCTTTCTTT CASSFRPGQGGQAFF